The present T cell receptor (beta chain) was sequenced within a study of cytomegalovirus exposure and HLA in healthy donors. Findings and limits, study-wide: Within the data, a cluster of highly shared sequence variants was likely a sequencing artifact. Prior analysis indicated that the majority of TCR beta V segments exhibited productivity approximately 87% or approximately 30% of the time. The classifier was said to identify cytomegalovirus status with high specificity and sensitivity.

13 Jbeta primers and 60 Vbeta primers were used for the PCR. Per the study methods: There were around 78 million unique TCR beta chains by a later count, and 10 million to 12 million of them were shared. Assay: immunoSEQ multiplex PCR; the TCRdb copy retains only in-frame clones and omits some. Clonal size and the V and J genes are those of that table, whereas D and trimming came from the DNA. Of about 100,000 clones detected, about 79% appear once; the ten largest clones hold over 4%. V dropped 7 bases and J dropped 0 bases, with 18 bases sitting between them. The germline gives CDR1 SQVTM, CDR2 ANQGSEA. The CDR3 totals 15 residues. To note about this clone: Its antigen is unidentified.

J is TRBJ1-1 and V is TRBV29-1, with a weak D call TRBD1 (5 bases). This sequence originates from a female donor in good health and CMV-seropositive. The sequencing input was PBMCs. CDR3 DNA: TGCAGCGCTCCAGACAGATTATCAATGAACACTGAAGCTTTCTTT. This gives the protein CSAPDRLSMNTEAFF.